What follows are 32 T cell receptor beta chains derived from one specimen sequenced in a study of CD8 T cells in Susac syndrome. An amount of RNA that ranged from roughly 0.45 to 1 ug was reverse transcribed with random hexamers. TCRdb reprocessed the immunoSEQ multiplex PCR reads via MiXCR and lists one record per CDR3 protein. The data hold about 200,000 distinct CDR3 sequences, with 85% to 95% observed a single time. The source material was CD4+ T cells from PBMCs. The receptors derive from a human donor with multiple sclerosis.

This clonotype was detected once. J is TRBJ2-2 and V is TRBV6-6, with 7 positions matching TRBD2. J gave up 2 bases and V 11 bases, and 8 bases lay outside the gene matches. Germline-derived CDR1 and CDR2 are MNHNY and SVGAGI (reference sequence). This CDR3 has 14 amino acids. CDR3 DNA: TGTGCCTCTCGGGCTAGCGGAAACACCGGGGAGCTGTTTTTT. This gives the protein CASRASGNTGELFF.

The genes are TRBV4-2 and TRBJ2-2; TRBD2 matches at 11 bases. The junction had 1 base not matched to a gene; V was cut back by 1 base and J by 0 bases. Germline V lookup: CDR1 LGHNA, CDR2 YNFKEQ. CDR3 length equals 17 residues. This chain's CDR3 is CASSQGTSGSNTGELFF. The CDR3 DNA reads as TGTGCCAGCAGCCAAGGGACTAGCGGGTCGAACACCGGGGAGCTGTTTTTT.

The V call is TRBV6-6, the J call TRBJ1-6; weak D call: TRBD1 (6 bases). V dropped 2 bases and J dropped 10 bases, with 12 bases sitting between them. Germline V lookup: CDR1 MNHNY, CDR2 SVGAGI (reference sequence). The CDR3 extends over 14 amino acids. The CDR3 region has the DNA TGTGCCAGCAGTTACGAACAGGGAAGCTCACCCCTCCACTTT. As protein: CASSYEQGSSPLHF.

V usage is TRBV9 and J usage is TRBJ2-5; no clear D gene. Per the germline V gene, CDR1 is SGDLS and CDR2 is YYNGEE. With 7 bases removed from V and 4 bases from J, the gap between germline ends came to 23 bases. CDR3 length: 16 amino acids. The CDR3, as DNA: TGTGCCAGCGTGCCCCAGGACGCTAGGAGTGGAGAGACCCAGTACTTC. Amino acid sequence: CASVPQDARSGETQYF.

V and J are TRBV20-1 and TRBJ1-6, with D tentatively TRBD1 (5 bases). The V end lost 5 bases, the J end lost 5 bases, and 13 bases lay between the germline ends. This CDR3 contains 14 residues. The V gene's germline CDR1 is DFQATT and CDR2 SNEGSKA (reference sequence). The CDR3 here is CSASSGQHNSPLHF. DNA of the CDR3: TGCAGTGCTTCTTCGGGGCAGCATAATTCACCCCTCCACTTT.

The rearrangement joins TRBV6-1 to TRBJ2-5; no firm D call. The CDR3 consists of 12 residues. V was pared by 4 bases and J by 6 bases, with 9 bases between. The germline V gene has CDR1 MNHNS and CDR2 SASEGT. The CDR3 DNA sequence: TGTGCCAGCAGTGCGGCCCCGAAGACCCAGTACTTC. Translated, it gives CASSAAPKTQYF.

The chain links TRBV20-1 to TRBJ1-2, with 9 nucleotides matching TRBD1. Germline values: CDR1 DFQATT, CDR2 SNEGSKA (reference sequence). The V gene end was trimmed by 6 bases and the J gene end by 2 bases; junction bases not matched to a gene: 7. This CDR3 contains 14 residues. CDR3 loop: CSARDRGGNYGYTF. In DNA, the CDR3 is TGCAGTGCCCGTGACAGGGGGGGAAACTATGGCTACACCTTC.

The rearrangement links TRBV11-2 to TRBJ2-3; no clear D gene. The CDR3 is made up of 11 amino acids. Trimming cost V 4 bases and J 5 bases, with 4 bases left between them. CDR1 and CDR2 from the germline V gene are SGHAT and FQNNGV. For the CDR3, the DNA is TGTGCCAGCAGCTACCTAGATACGCAGTATTTT. Encoded protein: CASSYLDTQYF.

The chain joins TRBV29-1 to TRBJ2-2; the D is unclear. In germline, CDR1 is SQVTM, CDR2 ANQGSEA. The CDR3 spans 12 residues. Trimming removed 4 bases at V and 6 bases at J, with 9 bases between. The CDR3 region has the DNA TGCAGCGTTGGTCGCCGCCCCGGGGAGCTGTTTTTT. This encodes CSVGRRPGELFF.

The V call is TRBV29-1, the J call TRBJ1-4; TRBD1 might be the D (6 bases). Germline V CDR1 and CDR2: SQVTM, ANQGSEA. The CDR3 length is 14 residues. V gave up 6 bases and J gave up 7 bases, with 18 bases separating them. The CDR3 is CSVTGSTLGEKLFF. CDR3 nucleotide sequence: TGCAGCGTGACAGGAAGTACACTTGGTGAAAAACTGTTTTTT.

The chain combines TRBV20-1 with TRBJ2-1; 14 nucleotides align to TRBD2. The CDR3 is 14 residues long. V lost 3 bases and J lost 7; bases outside the gene matches: 2. Germline V lookup: CDR1 DFQATT, CDR2 SNEGSKA (reference sequence). DNA of the CDR3: TGCAGTGCTAGGACTAGCGGGGGGGTGAATGAGCAGTTCTTC. The encoded protein is CSARTSGGVNEQFF.

The chain joins TRBV23-1 to TRBJ1-5; possibly TRBD1 for D (6 bases). TRBV23-1 is designated an ORF whose function remains uncertain. This CDR3 region has 16 residues. V was trimmed by 5 bases and J by 5 bases, leaving 19 bases between them. The DNA for the CDR3 is TGCGCCAGCAGTGTAGGAGCTCAGGGGCAGGATCAGCCCCAGCATTTT. Its protein is CASSVGAQGQDQPQHF.

This clonotype was counted a single time. This chain uses TRBV12-3 or TRBV12-4 with TRBJ1-1, with TRBD1 matching over 9 bases. The V and J ends lost 6 bases and 10 bases, in that order; junction bases with no gene match: 6. The CDR3 contains 12 residues. CDR3 amino acids: CASSPGTGRAFF. For the CDR3, the DNA is TGTGCCAGCAGCCCCGGGACAGGGAGAGCTTTCTTT.

V gene TRBV20-1 combines with J gene TRBJ1-1; D gene uncertain. Per germline, CDR1 DFQATT and CDR2 SNEGSKA (reference sequence). CDR3 size: 13 residues. The V end lost 5 bases, the J end lost 2 bases, and 12 bases lay between the germline ends. The CDR3 DNA reads TGCAGTGCTGGTATAACAACAAACACTGAAGCTTTCTTT. Protein product: CSAGITTNTEAFF.

The rearrangement joins TRBV7-2 to TRBJ2-7, with D unclear. The CDR3 sequence is 11 residues long. In germline, CDR1 is SGHTA, CDR2 FQGNSA. V was trimmed by 2 bases and J by 9 bases, leaving 8 bases between them. The CDR3 here is CASSLSTVQYF. CDR3 nucleotide sequence: TGTGCCAGCAGCTTATCCACAGTGCAGTACTTC.

The V gene is TRBV6-1, the J gene TRBJ2-1, with 11 bases fitting TRBD2. V lost 6 bases, J lost 4 bases, and 2 bases stayed unmatched. Per the germline V gene, CDR1 is MNHNS and CDR2 is SASEGT. This CDR3 has 14 residues. CDR3 loop: CASRPSGGYNEQFF. CDR3 in DNA: TGTGCCAGCAGACCTAGCGGGGGGTACAATGAGCAGTTCTTC.

This sequence joins TRBV29-1 and TRBJ2-5, with D perhaps TRBD1 or TRBD2 (5 bases each). CDR1 is SQVTM, CDR2 ANQGSEA, per germline. This CDR3 contains 13 residues. V lost 7 bases and J lost 5, with 17 bases in between. The CDR3 region is CSAQRDPGETQYF. In nucleotides, the CDR3 is TGCAGCGCCCAGAGGGACCCCGGGGAGACCCAGTACTTC.

The rearrangement joins TRBV4-1 to TRBJ1-1; possible D gene TRBD1, 6 bases. In germline, CDR1 is MGHRA, CDR2 YSYEKL. Trimming pared 0 bases from V and 0 bases from J, leaving 8 bases between. The CDR3 spans 15 residues. CDR3 bases: TGCGCCAGCAGCCAAGATAGGGGGATGAACACTGAAGCTTTCTTT. Protein sequence: CASSQDRGMNTEAFF.

This chain joins TRBV29-1 and TRBJ2-3, with D perhaps TRBD2 (7 bases). This CDR3 comprises 13 residues. From germline, CDR1 is SQVTM and CDR2 ANQGSEA. V shed 0 bases and J shed 5 bases, with 9 bases lying between them. The CDR3 bases are TGCAGCGTTGAAGAGGGAGGGGGAGATACGCAGTATTTT. Amino acids: CSVEEGGGDTQYF.

Remarks on this clonotype: The junction differs from germline at one of its ends, possibly a read error. This sequence joins TRBV2 and TRBJ2-3; D perhaps matches TRBD2 (6 bases). The CDR3 is 12 amino acids. Germline CDR1 SNHLY, CDR2 FYNNEI. CDR3 amino acids: CASSVYSGLANF. CDR3 sequence (DNA): TGTGCCAGCAGTGTGTACTCGGGACTCGCCAATTTT.

The chain carries TRBV20-1 and TRBJ2-4; TRBD2 agrees at 9 bases. The CDR3 length is 16 residues. J lost 0 bases, V lost 5 bases, and 8 bases had no gene match. The germline CDR1 and CDR2 sequences are DFQATT and SNEGSKA (reference sequence). The CDR3 DNA sequence: TGCAGTGCTCCGACTAGCGGACAACTAGCCAAAAACATTCAGTACTTC. Protein sequence: CSAPTSGQLAKNIQYF.

The CDR3 reads CASSVDTGINQPQHF. The CDR3 nucleotides are TGTGCCAGCAGCGTAGATACCGGGATCAATCAGCCCCAGCATTTT. The chain has TRBV9 and TRBJ1-5, with D unclear. Trimming stripped 0 bases from V and 3 bases from J, with 10 bases between. Germline V gene data show CDR1 as SGDLS and CDR2 as YYNGEE. The CDR3 spans 15 residues.

The V gene is TRBV12-3 or TRBV12-4, the J gene TRBJ1-6; maybe TRBD1 (6 bases). The CDR3 is made up of 13 amino acids. V was clipped by 6 bases and J by 7 bases, with 10 bases between them. The DNA of the CDR3 is TGTGCCAGCAGCTGGGACAAGAATTCACCCCTCCACTTT. This translates into CASSWDKNSPLHF.

This clonotype turned up a few times. The chain joins TRBV19 to TRBJ1-1; TRBD1 is a possible D gene (5 bases). Per the germline V gene, CDR1 is LNHDA and CDR2 is SQIVND (reference sequence). V was trimmed by 4 bases and J by 2 bases, leaving 11 bases between them. CDR3 length equals 14 residues. CDR3 sequence reads: CASSRDRVNTEAFF. The CDR3 DNA follows: TGTGCCAGTAGTAGAGACAGAGTCAACACTGAAGCTTTCTTT.

As DNA, the CDR3 is TGTGCCAGCAGCTTGATAGCGGCCGGTACAGATACGCAGTATTTT. It yields the protein CASSLIAAGTDTQYF. This rearrangement joins TRBV9 to TRBJ2-3; D is perhaps TRBD2 (6 bases). Trimming removed 4 bases from V and 3 bases from J, with 15 bases in between. In germline, CDR1 is SGDLS, CDR2 YYNGEE. This CDR3 contains 15 residues.

This clonotype was found once. The chain is built from TRBV2 and TRBJ1-1; tentative D call: TRBD1 (5 bases). Germline-derived CDR1 and CDR2 are SNHLY and FYNNEI. The V end was cut by 4 bases, the J end by 1 base, with 7 bases between. The CDR3 loop spans 13 amino acids. The CDR3, as DNA: TGTGCCAGCAGTGGAGACAGGAACACTGAAGCTTTCTTT. Amino acid sequence: CASSGDRNTEAFF.

This chain uses TRBV10-3 with TRBJ1-4; D gene unclear. V shed 4 bases and J shed 2 bases, with 5 bases lying between them. The CDR3 contains 13 residues. Per the germline V gene, CDR1 is ENHRY and CDR2 is SYGVKD. CDR3 sequence: CAISGPTNEKLFF. The CDR3 DNA sequence: TGTGCCATCAGTGGACCGACTAATGAAAAACTGTTTTTT.

This clonotype came up a few times. V gene TRBV9 combines with J gene TRBJ2-3; TRBD2 is a possible D gene (5 bases). CDR3 length: 15 residues. Germline V lookup: CDR1 SGDLS, CDR2 YYNGEE. Trimming took 0 bases from V and 6 from J, leaving 14 bases between them. Written as DNA, the CDR3 is TGTGCCAGCAGCGTAGGGCTAGCTGGGGTCGATACGCAGTATTTT. Encoded protein: CASSVGLAGVDTQYF. The full variable domain, rest sourced from reference TRBV9 and TRBJ2-3, is DSGVTQTPKHLITATGQRVTLRCSPRSGDLSVYWYQQSLDQGLQFLIQYYNGEERAKGNILERFSAQQFPDLHSELNLSSLELGDSALYFCASSVGLAGVDTQYFGPGTRLTVL.

This chain joins TRBV12-3 or TRBV12-4 and TRBJ1-5, with TRBD1 identical over 7 bases. V was pared by 1 base and J by 7 bases, with 4 bases of the junction left unmatched. The CDR3 length is 14 residues. In DNA, the CDR3 is TGTGCCAGCAGTTTAGGGGCCAGGGGGCAGCCCCAGCATTTT. Translated: CASSLGARGQPQHF.

CDR3 protein: CASSHPVAGGWDTQYF. In DNA form, the CDR3 reads TGTGCCAGCAGCCATCCCGTAGCGGGGGGATGGGATACGCAGTATTTT. The gene calls are TRBV5-4 and TRBJ2-3; 10 nucleotides agree with TRBD2. In germline, CDR1 is SGHNT, CDR2 YYREEE (reference sequence). The CDR3 spans 16 residues. Trimming took 4 bases from V and 6 from J; bases not matched to a gene: 11.

The CDR3 bases are TGTGCCATCAGTGAGTCGATCTTCGGATTGCGGGGGGCCAATGAGCAGTTCTTC. Its translation is CAISESIFGLRGANEQFF. The J gene is TRBJ2-1, the V gene TRBV10-3; TRBD2 matches at 8 bases. Looked up from germline, CDR1 is ENHRY and CDR2 is SYGVKD. This CDR3 spans 18 amino acids. The trim removed 0 bases at V and 6 bases at J, leaving 13 bases unmatched.

V gene TRBV5-1 combines with J gene TRBJ2-5; 8 bases align to TRBD1. The CDR3 extends over 15 amino acids. Germline lookup yields CDR1 SGHRS and CDR2 YFSETQ. V lost 3 bases, J lost 1 base, and 5 bases stayed unmatched. CDR3 region: CASSSGQATQETQYF. The CDR3 DNA reads TGCGCCAGCAGCTCGGGACAGGCAACCCAAGAGACCCAGTACTTC.